This is a list of T cell receptor beta chains from one sample in a study of T cell changes during pregnancy in multiple sclerosis. The repertoire was sequenced with immunoSEQ multiplex PCR; TCRdb's copy has only in-frame clones and lacks some. The repertoire holds roughly 15,000 clones, with roughly 80% as singletons. The sequencing used CD8+ T cells from peripheral blood mononuclear cells, collected in the third trimester of pregnancy. The receptors shown here come from a female donor in good health, enrolled as a control in a pregnancy study. The CDR3 runs from the conserved cysteine through the conserved F or W. The D gene is left open where the match is weak. Some rows have no size entry. The others give once, few or many, or a class for an expanded clone.

v_call,d_call,j_call,clone_size,cdr3_aa,cdr3_nt
TRBV5-1,-,TRBJ2-3,-,CASSGDSRTDTQYF,TGCGCCAGCAGCGGGGACTCTCGCACAGATACGCAGTATTTT
TRBV5-1,TRBD1,TRBJ2-5,-,CASSARTGGEETQYF,TGCGCCAGCAGCGCCCGGACAGGGGGCGAAGAGACCCAGTACTTC
TRBV5-6,TRBD1,TRBJ2-7,-,CASSTGDSYEQYF,TGTGCCAGCAGCACAGGGGATTCCTACGAGCAGTACTTC
TRBV18,-,TRBJ1-4,medium-sized,CASSPDSTNEKLFF,TGTGCCAGCTCACCAGACAGCACTAATGAAAAACTGTTTTTT
TRBV19,-,TRBJ2-7,-,CASSIEQGTVYEQYF,TGTGCCAGTAGTATAGAGCAGGGTACGGTCTACGAGCAGTACTTC
TRBV4-3,TRBD1,TRBJ2-1,-,CASSPGTGTYNEQFF,TGCGCCAGCAGCCCCGGGACAGGAACCTACAATGAGCAGTTCTTC
TRBV19,TRBD1,TRBJ2-7,once,CASSRDRGDGRAFPSWCGEQYF,TGTGCCAGTAGTAGGGACAGGGGGGACGGGAGGGCCTTTCCCTCCTGGTGTGGCGAGCAGTACTTC
TRBV2,-,TRBJ1-6,-,CASFERDYNSPLHF,TGTGCCAGCTTCGAGAGGGACTATAATTCACCCCTCCACTTT
TRBV7-9,TRBD2,TRBJ2-1,-,CASSYTRLAAYNEQFF,TGTGCCAGCAGCTACACCAGGCTAGCGGCCTACAATGAGCAGTTCTTC
TRBV6-6,-,TRBJ2-2,-,CASPSAITGELFF,TGTGCCAGCCCTAGCGCTATCACCGGGGAGCTGTTTTTT
TRBV30,TRBD1,TRBJ1-1,once,CAWRLGQVNTEAFF,TGTGCCTGGAGGTTGGGACAGGTGAACACTGAAGCTTTCTTT
TRBV29-1,TRBD2,TRBJ2-3,-,CSEQREGIDTQYF,TGCAGCGAACAGCGGGAGGGTATAGATACGCAGTATTTT
TRBV18,-,TRBJ2-1,-,CASSPGGDSLHNEQFF,TGTGCCAGCTCCCCGGGGGGCGACTCTTTGCACAATGAGCAGTTCTTC
TRBV20-1,TRBD1,TRBJ1-1,-,CSLQGPTEAFF,TGCAGTTTACAGGGGCCCACTGAAGCTTTCTTT